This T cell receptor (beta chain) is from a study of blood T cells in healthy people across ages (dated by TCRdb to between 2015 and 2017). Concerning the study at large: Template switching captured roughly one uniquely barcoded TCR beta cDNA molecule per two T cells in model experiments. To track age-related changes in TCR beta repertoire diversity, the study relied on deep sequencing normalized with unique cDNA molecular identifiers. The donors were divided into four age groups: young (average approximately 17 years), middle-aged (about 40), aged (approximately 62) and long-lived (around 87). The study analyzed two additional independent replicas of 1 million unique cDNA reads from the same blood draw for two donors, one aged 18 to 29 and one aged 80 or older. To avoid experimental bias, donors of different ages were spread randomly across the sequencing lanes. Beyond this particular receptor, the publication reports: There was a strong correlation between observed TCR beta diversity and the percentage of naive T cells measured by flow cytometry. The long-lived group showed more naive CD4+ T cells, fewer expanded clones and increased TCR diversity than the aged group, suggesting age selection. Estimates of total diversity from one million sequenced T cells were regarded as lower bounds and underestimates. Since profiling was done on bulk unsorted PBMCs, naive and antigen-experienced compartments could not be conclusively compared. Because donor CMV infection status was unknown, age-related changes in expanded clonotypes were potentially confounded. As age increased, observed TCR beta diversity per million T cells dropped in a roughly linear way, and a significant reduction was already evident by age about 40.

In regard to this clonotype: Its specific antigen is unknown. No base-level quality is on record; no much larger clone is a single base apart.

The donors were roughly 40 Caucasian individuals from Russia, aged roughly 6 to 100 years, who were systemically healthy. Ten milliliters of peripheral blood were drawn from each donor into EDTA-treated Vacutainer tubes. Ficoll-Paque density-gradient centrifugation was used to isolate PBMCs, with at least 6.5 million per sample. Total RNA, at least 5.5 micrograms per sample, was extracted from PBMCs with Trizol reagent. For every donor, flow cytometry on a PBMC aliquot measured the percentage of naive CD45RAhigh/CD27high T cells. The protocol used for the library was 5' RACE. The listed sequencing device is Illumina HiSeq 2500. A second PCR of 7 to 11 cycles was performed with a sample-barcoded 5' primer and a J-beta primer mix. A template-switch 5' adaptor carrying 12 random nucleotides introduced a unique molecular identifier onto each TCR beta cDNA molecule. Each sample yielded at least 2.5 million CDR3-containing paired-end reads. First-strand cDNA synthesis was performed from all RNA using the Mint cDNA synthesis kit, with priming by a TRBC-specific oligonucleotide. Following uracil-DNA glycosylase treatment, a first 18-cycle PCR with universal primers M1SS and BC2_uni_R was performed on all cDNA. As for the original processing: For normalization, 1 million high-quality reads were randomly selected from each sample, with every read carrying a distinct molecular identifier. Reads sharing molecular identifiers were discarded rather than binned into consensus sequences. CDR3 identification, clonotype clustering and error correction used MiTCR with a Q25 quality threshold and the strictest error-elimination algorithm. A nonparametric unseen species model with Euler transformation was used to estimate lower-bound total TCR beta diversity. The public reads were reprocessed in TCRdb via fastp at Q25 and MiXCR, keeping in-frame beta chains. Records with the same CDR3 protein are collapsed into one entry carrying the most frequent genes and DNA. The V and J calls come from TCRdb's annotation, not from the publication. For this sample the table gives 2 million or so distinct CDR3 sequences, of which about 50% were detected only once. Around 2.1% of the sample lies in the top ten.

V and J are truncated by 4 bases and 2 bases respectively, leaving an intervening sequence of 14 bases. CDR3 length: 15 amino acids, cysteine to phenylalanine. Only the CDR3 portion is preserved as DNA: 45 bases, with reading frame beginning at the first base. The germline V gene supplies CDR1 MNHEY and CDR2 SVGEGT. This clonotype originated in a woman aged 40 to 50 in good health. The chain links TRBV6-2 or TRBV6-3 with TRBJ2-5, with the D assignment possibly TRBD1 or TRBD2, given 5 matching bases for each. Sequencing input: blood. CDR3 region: CASSSRDGRQETQYF. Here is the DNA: TGTGCCAGCAGTTCCCGGGACGGGCGTCAAGAGACCCAGTACTTC.